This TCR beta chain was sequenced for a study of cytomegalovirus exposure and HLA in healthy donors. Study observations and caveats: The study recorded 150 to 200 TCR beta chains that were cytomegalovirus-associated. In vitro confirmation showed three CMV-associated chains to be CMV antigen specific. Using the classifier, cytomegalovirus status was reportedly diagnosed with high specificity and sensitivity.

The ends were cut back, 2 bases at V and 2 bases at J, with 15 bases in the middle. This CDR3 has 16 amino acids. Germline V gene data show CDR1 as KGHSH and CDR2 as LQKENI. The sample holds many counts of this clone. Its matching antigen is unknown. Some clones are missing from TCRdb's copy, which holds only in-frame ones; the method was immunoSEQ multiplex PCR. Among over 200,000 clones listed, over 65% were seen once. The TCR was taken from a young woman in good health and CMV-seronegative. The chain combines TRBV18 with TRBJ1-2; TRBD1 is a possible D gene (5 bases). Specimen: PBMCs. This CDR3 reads CASSPLGQGANYGYTF. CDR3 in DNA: TGTGCCAGCTCACCATTAGGGCAGGGTGCGAACTATGGCTACACCTTC.